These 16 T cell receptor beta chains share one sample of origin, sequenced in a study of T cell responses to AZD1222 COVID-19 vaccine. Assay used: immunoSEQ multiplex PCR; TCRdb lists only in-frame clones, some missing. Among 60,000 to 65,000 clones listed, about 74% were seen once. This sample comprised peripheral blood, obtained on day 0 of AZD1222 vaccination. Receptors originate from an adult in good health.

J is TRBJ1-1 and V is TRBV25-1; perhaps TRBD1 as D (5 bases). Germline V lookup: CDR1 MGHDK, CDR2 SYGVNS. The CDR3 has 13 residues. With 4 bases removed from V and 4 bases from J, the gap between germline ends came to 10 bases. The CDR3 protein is CASSVGVGTEAFF. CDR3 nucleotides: TGTGCCAGCAGTGTGGGGGTTGGCACTGAAGCTTTCTTT.

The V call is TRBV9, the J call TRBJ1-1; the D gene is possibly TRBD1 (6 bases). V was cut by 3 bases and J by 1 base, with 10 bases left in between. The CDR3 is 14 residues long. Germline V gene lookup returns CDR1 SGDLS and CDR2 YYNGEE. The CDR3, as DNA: TGTGCCAGCAGCGGGAGACAGGCGAACACTGAAGCTTTCTTT. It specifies CASSGRQANTEAFF.

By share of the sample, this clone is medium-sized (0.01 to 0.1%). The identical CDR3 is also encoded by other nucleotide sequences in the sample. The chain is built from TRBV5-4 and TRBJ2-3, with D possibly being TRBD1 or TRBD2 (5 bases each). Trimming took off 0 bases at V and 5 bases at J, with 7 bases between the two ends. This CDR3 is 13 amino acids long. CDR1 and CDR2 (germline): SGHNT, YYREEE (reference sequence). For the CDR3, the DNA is TGTGCCAGCAGCTTGGCAGGGAGAGATACGCAGTATTTT. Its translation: CASSLAGRDTQYF.

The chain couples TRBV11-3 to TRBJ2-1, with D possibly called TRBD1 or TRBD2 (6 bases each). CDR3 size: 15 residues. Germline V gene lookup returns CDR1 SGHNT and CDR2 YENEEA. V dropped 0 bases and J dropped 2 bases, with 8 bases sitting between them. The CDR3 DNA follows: TGTGCCAGCAGCTTAGAAGGGGGGCCCTACAATGAGCAGTTCTTC. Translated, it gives CASSLEGGPYNEQFF. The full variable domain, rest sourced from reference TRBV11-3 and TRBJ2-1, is EAGVVQSPRYKIIEKKQPVAFWCNPISGHNTLYWYLQNLGQGPELLIRYENEEAVDDSQLPKDRFSAERLKGVDSTLKIQPAELGDSAVYLCASSLEGGPYNEQFFGPGTRLTVL.

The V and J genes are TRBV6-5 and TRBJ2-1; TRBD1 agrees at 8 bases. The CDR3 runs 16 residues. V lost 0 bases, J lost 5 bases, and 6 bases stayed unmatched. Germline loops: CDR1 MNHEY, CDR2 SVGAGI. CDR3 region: CASSYSVTGGDNEQFF. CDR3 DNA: TGTGCCAGCAGTTACTCGGTAACAGGGGGTGACAATGAGCAGTTCTTC.

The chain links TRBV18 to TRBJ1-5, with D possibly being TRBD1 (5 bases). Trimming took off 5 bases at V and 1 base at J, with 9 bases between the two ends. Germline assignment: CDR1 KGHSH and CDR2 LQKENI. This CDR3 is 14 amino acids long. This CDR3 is CASSSTESNQPQHF. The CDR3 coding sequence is TGTGCCAGCTCATCGACAGAGAGCAATCAGCCCCAGCATTTT.

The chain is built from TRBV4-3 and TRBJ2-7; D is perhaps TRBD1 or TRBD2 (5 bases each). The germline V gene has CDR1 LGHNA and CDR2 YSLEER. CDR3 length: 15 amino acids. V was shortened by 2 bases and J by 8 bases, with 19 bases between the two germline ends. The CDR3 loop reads CASSQSGTGTGKQYF. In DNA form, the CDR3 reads TGCGCCAGCAGCCAATCCGGGACCGGGACGGGGAAGCAGTACTTC.

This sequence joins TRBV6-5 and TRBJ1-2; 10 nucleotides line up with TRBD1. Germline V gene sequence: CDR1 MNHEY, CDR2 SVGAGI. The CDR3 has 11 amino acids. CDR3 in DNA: TGTCATTCGACAGGGGGCAATGGCTACACCTTC. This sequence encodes CHSTGGNGYTF.

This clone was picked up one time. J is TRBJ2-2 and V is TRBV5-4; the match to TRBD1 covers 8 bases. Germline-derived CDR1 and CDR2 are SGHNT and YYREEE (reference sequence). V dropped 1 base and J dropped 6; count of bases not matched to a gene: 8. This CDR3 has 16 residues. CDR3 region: CASSLRAATGAGELFF. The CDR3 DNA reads TGTGCCAGCAGCTTGAGGGCCGCGACAGGGGCCGGGGAGCTGTTTTTT.

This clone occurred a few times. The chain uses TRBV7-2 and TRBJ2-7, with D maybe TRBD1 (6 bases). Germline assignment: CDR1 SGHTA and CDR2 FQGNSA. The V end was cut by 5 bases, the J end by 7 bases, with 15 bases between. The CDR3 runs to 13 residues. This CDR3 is CASSRPGASEQYF. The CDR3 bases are TGTGCCAGCAGCCGGCCAGGGGCTAGTGAGCAGTACTTC.

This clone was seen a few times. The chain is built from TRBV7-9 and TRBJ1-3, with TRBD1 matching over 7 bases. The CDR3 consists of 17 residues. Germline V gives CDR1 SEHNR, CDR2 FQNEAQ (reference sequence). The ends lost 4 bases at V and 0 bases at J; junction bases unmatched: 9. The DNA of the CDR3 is TGTGCCAGCAGCTCATCTGGACAGGAGGTCTCTGGAAACACCATATATTTT. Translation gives CASSSSGQEVSGNTIYF.

The chain's CDR3 is CASSVDLGDGAGLAGTDTQYF. CDR3 sequence (DNA): TGTGCCAGCAGCGTAGACTTAGGGGACGGAGCGGGTTTAGCTGGCACAGATACGCAGTATTTT. The chain couples TRBV9 to TRBJ2-3; perhaps TRBD2 as D (6 bases). The CDR3 loop spans 21 amino acids. Germline V lookup: CDR1 SGDLS, CDR2 YYNGEE. V was cut by 0 bases and J by 1 base, with 27 bases left in between.

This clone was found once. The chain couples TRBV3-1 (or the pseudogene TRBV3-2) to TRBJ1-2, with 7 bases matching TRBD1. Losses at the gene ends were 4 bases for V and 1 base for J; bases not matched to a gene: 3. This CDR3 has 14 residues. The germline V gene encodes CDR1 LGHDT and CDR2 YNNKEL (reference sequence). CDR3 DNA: TGTGCCAGCAGCCGGGACAGATATAACTATGGCTACACCTTC. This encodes CASSRDRYNYGYTF.

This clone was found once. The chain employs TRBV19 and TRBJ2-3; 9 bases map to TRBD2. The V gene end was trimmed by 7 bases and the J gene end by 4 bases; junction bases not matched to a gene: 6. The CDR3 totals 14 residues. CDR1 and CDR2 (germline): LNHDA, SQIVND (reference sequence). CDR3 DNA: TGTGCCAGTACCTATAGCGGGGGCGCAGATACGCAGTATTTT. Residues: CASTYSGGADTQYF.

CDR3: CASNPGRGEKLFF. The DNA for the CDR3 is TGTGCCAGTAATCCGGGGCGAGGTGAAAAACTGTTTTTT. The chain recombines TRBV19 with TRBJ1-4; TRBD1 might be the D (5 bases). The CDR3 spans 13 residues. V shed 7 bases and J shed 7 bases, with 13 bases lying between them. Germline loops: CDR1 LNHDA, CDR2 SQIVND (reference sequence).

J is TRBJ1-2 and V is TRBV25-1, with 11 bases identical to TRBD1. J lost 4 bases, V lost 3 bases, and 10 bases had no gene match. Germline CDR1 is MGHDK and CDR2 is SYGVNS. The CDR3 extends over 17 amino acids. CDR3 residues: CASSDSFRDRGIYGYTF. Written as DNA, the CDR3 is TGTGCCAGCAGTGACAGCTTTAGGGACAGGGGGATCTATGGCTACACCTTC.